A selection of T cell receptor beta chains follows, all from one sample in a study of blood T cell repertoires in COVID-19. Method: immunoSEQ multiplex PCR; TCRdb's copy keeps in-frame clones and lacks some. The top ten hold under 4.5% of the sample, which has roughly 260,000 clones, about 87% seen once. Sequencing was carried out using peripheral blood. The receptor source for this set is a man aged 60 to 69 who had recovered from COVID-19. CDR3s include the opening cysteine and the closing phenylalanine or tryptophan. The order of the fields is clone size, D gene, J gene, V gene, CDR3 DNA, CDR3 protein. A D gene is named only where the DNA matches it firmly. The listing skips clone size in some rows; elsewhere it reads once, few, many or a size class.

-	-	TRBJ2-1	TRBV11-2	TGTGCCAGCAGCTCCACAGGTTACAATGAGCAGTTCTTC	CASSSTGYNEQFF
-	TRBD2	TRBJ2-2	TRBV11-2	TGTGCCAGCAGCTTTCAGTCCGGGACTAGCGGCCGGGAGCTGTTTTTT	CASSFQSGTSGRELFF
-	-	TRBJ2-2	TRBV4-2	TGTGCCAGCAGCCCCGAGGGTCCCGGGGGTGGCGGGGAGCTGTTTTTT	CASSPEGPGGGGELFF
-	-	TRBJ2-1	TRBV27	TGTGCCAGCAGTTTACCCCACGGGGGAGTGAATGAGCAGTTCTTC	CASSLPHGGVNEQFF
-	-	TRBJ2-4	TRBV18	TGTGCCAGCTCACCAGGGCTAGGAGGAAACATTCAGTACTTC	CASSPGLGGNIQYF
-	-	TRBJ2-3	TRBV5-5	TGTGCCAGCAGCTTTTTTACCCGGCGGGGCGGCACAGATACGCAGTATTTT	CASSFFTRRGGTDTQYF
-	-	TRBJ2-7	TRBV21-1	TGTGCCAGCAGCAAATTCAAGCAGTACTTC	CASSKFKQYF
-	TRBD1	TRBJ2-7	TRBV5-1	TGCGCCAGCAGCTTGGTAGTTGGGACAGGGACCTACGAGCAGTACTTC	CASSLVVGTGTYEQYF
-	TRBD2	TRBJ2-1	TRBV9	TGTGCCAGCAGCCCCCCTAGCGGGGGGGCGAGGAATGAGCAGTTCTTC	CASSPPSGGARNEQFF
medium-sized	TRBD2	TRBJ2-7	TRBV4-1	TGCGCCAGCAGCCAAGAAGGGAGGGTTGATGAGCAGTACTTC	CASSQEGRVDEQYF
-	-	TRBJ1-4	TRBV9	TGTGCCAGCAGCCCGGGATTTCGTTCAACTAATGAAAAACTGTTTTTT	CASSPGFRSTNEKLFF
-	TRBD1	TRBJ1-2	TRBV9	TGTGCCAGCAGCGAACAGGGGTGGTATGGCTACACCTTC	CASSEQGWYGYTF
-	TRBD1	TRBJ1-3	TRBV18	TGTGCCAGCTCACCCTATCCGGGACAGGGGTCCTCTGGAAACACCATATATTTT	CASSPYPGQGSSGNTIYF
-	-	TRBJ1-1	TRBV20-1	TGCAGTGCCTCTACCCCCTCCGGGGCTTTCTTT	CSASTPSGAFF
-	-	TRBJ1-1	TRBV11-2	TGTGCCAGCAGCTTCATTCTACCGGGCACTGAAGCTTTCTTT	CASSFILPGTEAFF
-	-	TRBJ2-2	TRBV29-1	TGCAGCGTTGAGAACCGGGACACCGGGTGGGGGGAGCTGTTTTTT	CSVENRDTGWGELFF
-	TRBD1	TRBJ1-2	TRBV6-5	TGTGCCAGCCGACAGGGAGATGGCTACACCTTC	CASRQGDGYTF
-	-	TRBJ2-7	TRBV24-1	TGTGCCACCAACTACGGAGGCTACGAGCAGTACTTC	CATNYGGYEQYF
-	TRBD1	TRBJ2-3	TRBV3-1/TRBV3-2	TGTGCCAGCAGCCAGGTTGCGGGGACAGGGGATACGCAGTATTTT	CASSQVAGTGDTQYF
-	TRBD1	TRBJ1-4	TRBV9	TGTGCCAGCAGCGTAGAGGCAGGGGGTAGCGAAAAACTGTTTTTT	CASSVEAGGSEKLFF
-	TRBD1	TRBJ1-1	TRBV6-5	TGTGCCAGCAGTTACTCCTCGACAGGGCCCCCTGAAGCTTTCTTT	CASSYSSTGPPEAFF
once	TRBD1	TRBJ1-2	TRBV27	TGTGCCAGCAGTCTCAACAGGGGGCTCTATGGCTACACCTTC	CASSLNRGLYGYTF
-	-	TRBJ1-1	TRBV7-8	TGTGCCAGCAGACAGGGTACGGGCACTGAAGCTTTCTTT	CASRQGTGTEAFF
-	TRBD2	TRBJ2-2	TRBV9	TGTGCCAGCAGCGTAGTGGCTAGCGGGAACACCGGGGAGCTGTTTTTT	CASSVVASGNTGELFF